The rows below give T cell receptor beta chains drawn from one sample of a study of CD8+CD57+ T cells in acquired aplastic anemia. Each CDR3 protein is one row after TCRdb ran MiXCR on the reads. The data contain more than 150,000 distinct CDR3 sequences, around 50% of them singletons. The sequencing input was sorted CD4+, CD8+, or CD8+CD57+ T cells (not recorded which) from PBMCs. The receptors were gathered from a human donor with aplastic anemia. Each CDR3 is given without its conserved first and last residue. Fields, in order: V gene, clone size, CDR3 protein. Expanded clones get a size class; other rows say once, few or many, or leave the size out.

>TRBV29-1|NA
SLGLQRSAGSPDTQY
>TRBV5-1|many
ASSLEVGKVTYEQY
>TRBV29-1|few
SVDGRRYNEQF
>TRBV5-1|few
ASSLGTGTQETQY
>TRBV20-1|few
SARADPRTGWESPLH
>TRBV5-1|NA
ASSSGQDGTEAF
>TRBV2|NA
ASGRGPHSNQPQH
>TRBV6-5|NA
ASSDSSYRGEQY
>TRBV7-8|NA
ASSPPGTGVSPLH
>TRBV9|NA
ASSVGGLAGGRRETQY
>TRBV29-1|NA
SVEDGIVSGNEQF
>TRBV2|NA
ASRGTGPLYEQY
>TRBV24-1|many
ATSWGRGTGELF
>TRBV7-2|few
ASSLERGSGIAYEQY
>TRBV11-1|NA
ASSRITGYSGNTIY
>TRBV7-6|NA
ASSRTGGEKLF
>TRBV20-1|NA
SVNRVNTEAF
>TRBV14|NA
ASSQDQGKTQY
>TRBV24-1|once
ATSDTTGTSGEQY
>TRBV14|NA
ASSQGGTGVTGELF
>TRBV11-2|many
ASSLERAYNEQF
>TRBV2|many
ASRATGAGNTIY
>TRBV24-1|NA
ATSVSSSEQY
>TRBV12-5|NA
ASGHDIGANYGYA
>TRBV10-3|NA
ASSEDRGQMYEQY
>TRBV20-1|many
SAPQRKNTGELF
>TRBV10-3|few
ATTRGVYNEQF
>TRBV7-8|NA
ASSPTEREQF
>TRBV5-1|NA
ASRPGPQETQY
>TRBV9|once
ASSADINSNQPQH
>TRBV5-1|once
ASSLLGPNTEAF
>TRBV7-2|many
ASSLRAGGVEQY
>TRBV12-3/TRBV12-4|NA
ASSQDSLLTYGYT